The entry below gives a single TCR beta chain sequence along with its context. The antigen remains undetermined. The length of the CDR3 is 13 residues. The germline V gene encodes CDR1 SGHTS and CDR2 YDEGEE. V lost 5 bases and J 3 bases, leaving 11 bases between the germline ends. The record originates from a study of response to subunit inactivated influenza vaccine. General observations from the study: The authors put forward the suggestion that each seasonal influenza vaccination may bring in only a limited number of new T cells.

One entry per CDR3 protein, called by TCRdb with MiXCR from the RT-PCR reads. The data contain about 540,000 distinct CDR3 sequences, 12% to 15% of them seen just once; the ten biggest clones take up over 8.5%. The input for sequencing was PBMCs from blood, taken 11 to 12 days after vaccination. This receptor was taken from a man aged 50-60 years who received an inactivated influenza vaccine. The chain recombines TRBV5-8 with TRBJ2-5; no reliable D call. The DNA of the CDR3 is TGTGCCAGCAGTCGTCATCCCGAAGAGACCCAGTACTTC. This encodes CASSRHPEETQYF.